Following are 28 T cell receptor beta chains from one sample sequenced in a study of OX40 agonist ivuxolimab in advanced cancers. The method was the immunoSEQ multiplex PCR assay. As stored in TCRdb, this immuneACCESS dataset retains in-frame rearrangements with V and J assigned. A fraction of the clones does not appear; measured against another copy, unresolved V genes explain less than half of the discrepancy, and the remainder lacks a known reason. This sample gives fewer than 65,000 clones in total; roughly 91% of them show up just once. The ten largest clones capture roughly 1.3% of the sample. Sample: CD4+ or CD8+ T cells sorted from blood, taken in a trial of the OX40 agonist ivuxolimab. These receptors came from an adult with an advanced solid tumor such as melanoma, head and neck, liver or kidney cancer.

This chain joins TRBV7-1 and TRBJ2-7; TRBD2 agrees at 7 bases. TRBV7-1 is identified as an open reading frame with a role that is uncertain. V lost 5 bases, J lost 6 bases, and 10 bases stayed unmatched. CDR3 length equals 14 residues. CDR3 DNA sequence: TGTGCCAGCAGCCCCTCCGGGACTACCGGCGAGCAGTACTTC. Its translation: CASSPSGTTGEQYF.

CDR3 in DNA: TGTGCCAGCAGCTTAGAGGGTAGCGGGAGTACAGAGCAGTACTTC. Translated: CASSLEGSGSTEQYF. The chain uses TRBV11-2 and TRBJ2-7; 9 nucleotides line up with TRBD2. CDR1 is SGHAT, CDR2 FQNNGV, per germline. The CDR3 extends over 15 amino acids. With 0 bases clipped from V and 7 bases from J, the junction kept 7 bases outside the gene matches.

V and J are TRBV19 and TRBJ2-7; 10 bases are shared with TRBD2. Germline V lookup: CDR1 LNHDA, CDR2 SQIVND (reference sequence). J lost 7 bases, V lost 6 bases, and 12 bases had no gene match. CDR3 size: 15 residues. DNA for the CDR3: TGTGCCAGTAGCCCCCGGGGGAGCGGGAGGGGTGAGCAGTACTTC. Translating gives CASSPRGSGRGEQYF.

The CDR3 spells CASSLAGTGNTGELFF. The DNA of the CDR3 is TGCGCCAGCAGCTTGGCCGGGACAGGGAACACCGGGGAGCTGTTTTTT. The gene calls are TRBV5-1 and TRBJ2-2; 8 nucleotides match TRBD1. Germline values: CDR1 SGHRS, CDR2 YFSETQ. The CDR3 covers 16 residues. After removal of 0 bases from V and 1 base from J, the junction contained 2 bases not matched to a gene.

The V call is TRBV28, the J call TRBJ2-7; 7 nucleotides align to TRBD1. This CDR3 has 14 amino acids. Germline V gene data show CDR1 as MDHEN and CDR2 as SYDVKM. The V gene end was trimmed by 5 bases and the J gene end by 4 bases; junction bases not matched to a gene: 8. Written as DNA, the CDR3 is TGTGCCAGCAGTCCCCTAGGGACAGCTTACGAGCAGTACTTC. It specifies CASSPLGTAYEQYF.

This sequence joins TRBV7-8 and TRBJ2-5; 12 bases line up with TRBD2. Trimming took 5 bases from V and 7 from J; bases not matched to a gene: 8. CDR3 length equals 15 residues. Germline lookup yields CDR1 SGHVS and CDR2 FQNEAQ. Written as DNA, the CDR3 is TGTGCCAGCAGCCCTAGCGGGAGGGGGGGCGCGACCCAGTACTTC. Translation: CASSPSGRGGATQYF.

The chain uses TRBV7-9 and TRBJ1-3; D gene ambiguous. V dropped 2 bases and J dropped 4 bases, with 12 bases sitting between them. The V gene's germline CDR1 is SEHNR and CDR2 FQNEAQ (reference sequence). The length of the CDR3 is 15 residues. CDR3 in DNA: TGTGCCAGCAGCTTAAGTCCAGTGAGAGGAAACACCATATATTTT. Protein: CASSLSPVRGNTIYF.

The chain couples TRBV29-1 to TRBJ1-1, with D unclear. Germline CDR1 SQVTM, CDR2 ANQGSEA. V gave up 0 bases and J gave up 8 bases, with 10 bases separating them. The CDR3 length is 12 residues. This chain's CDR3 is CSVEEEVSEAFF. For the CDR3, the DNA is TGCAGCGTTGAAGAAGAAGTGTCGGAAGCTTTCTTT. Supplemented by reference TRBV29-1 and TRBJ1-1, the full variable domain reads SAVISQKPSRDICQRGTSLTIQCQVDSQVTMMFWYRQQPGQSLTLIATANQGSEATYESGFVIDKFPISRPNLTFSTLTVSNMSPEDSSIYLCSVEEEVSEAFFGQGTRLTVV.

V gene TRBV7-3 combines with J gene TRBJ1-2; 12 bases fit TRBD1. Looked up from germline, CDR1 is SGHTA and CDR2 is FQGTGA. The CDR3 runs 16 residues. Germline trimming cut 5 bases from V and 7 bases from J; bases unmatched to any gene: 11. CDR3 in amino acids: CASSPNPGQGAGGYTF. CDR3 nucleotides: TGTGCCAGCAGCCCTAACCCGGGACAGGGGGCGGGTGGCTACACCTTC.

V and J are TRBV5-5 and TRBJ2-7; D may be TRBD1 or TRBD2 (5 bases each). CDR3 length equals 15 residues. The V end lost 3 bases, the J end lost 0 bases, and 13 bases lay between the germline ends. Germline V gene sequence: CDR1 SGHKS, CDR2 YYEKEE (reference sequence). The CDR3 loop reads CASSSGTASSYEQYF. CDR3 in DNA: TGTGCCAGCAGCTCAGGGACCGCCAGCTCCTACGAGCAGTACTTC.

This chain joins TRBV7-6 and TRBJ2-7; D is perhaps TRBD1 or TRBD2 (7 bases each). In germline, CDR1 is SGHVS, CDR2 FNYEAQ. V lost 2 bases, J lost 5 bases, and 19 bases lay in between. The CDR3 is 16 residues long. For the CDR3, the DNA is TGTGCCAGCAGCTTAACATCAGGGGGGGCCCTCCACGAGCAGTACTTC. It yields the protein CASSLTSGGALHEQYF.

The chain joins TRBV11-2 to TRBJ1-2, with TRBD1 matching 7 bases. This CDR3 has 14 residues. Trimming cost V 5 bases and J 2 bases; bases outside gene matches: 5. The germline V gene encodes CDR1 SGHAT and CDR2 FQNNGV. CDR3 coding DNA: TGTGCCAGCAGCCAGGGGGGACAGAACTATGGCTACACCTTC. Its protein is CASSQGGQNYGYTF.

CDR3 sequence: CASSPSAGGNQPQHF. CDR3 DNA sequence: TGTGCCAGCAGCCCCAGTGCAGGGGGCAATCAGCCCCAGCATTTT. The chain joins TRBV7-9 to TRBJ1-5; D possibly corresponds to TRBD1 (6 bases). The CDR3 length is 15 residues. V gave up 5 bases and J gave up 2 bases, with 13 bases separating them. From germline, CDR1 is SEHNR and CDR2 FQNEAQ (reference sequence).

The V and J genes are TRBV9 and TRBJ1-3, with D unclear. The germline CDR1 and CDR2 sequences are SGDLS and YYNGEE. With 0 bases removed from V and 0 bases from J, the gap between germline ends came to 10 bases. The length of the CDR3 is 16 residues. CDR3 sequence reads: CASSVEGSVSGNTIYF. As DNA, the CDR3 is TGTGCCAGCAGCGTAGAGGGCAGTGTCTCTGGAAACACCATATATTTT.

The chain joins TRBV28 to TRBJ2-1; D tentatively reads TRBD1 or TRBD2 (5 bases each). There are 14 residues in the CDR3. V was clipped by 1 base and J by 5 bases, with 9 bases between them. Germline V gives CDR1 MDHEN, CDR2 SYDVKM. The CDR3 reads CASSLYEGNNEQFF. Here the CDR3 DNA reads TGTGCCAGCAGTTTATATGAGGGGAACAATGAGCAGTTCTTC.

This clone was seen only once. At one end, the junction sequence differs from germline, possibly due to a read error. The CDR3 DNA is TGCGCCAGCAGCTTGGCTGGCATCCCCTCTGGAAACACCGTATATTTT. This encodes CASSLAGIPSGNTVYF. The chain links TRBV5-1 to TRBJ1-3; D gene uncertain. Per the germline V gene, CDR1 is SGHRS and CDR2 is YFSETQ. The CDR3 contains 16 residues. The full variable domain, with the rest looked up from reference TRBV5-1 and TRBJ1-3, is KAGVTQTPRYLIKTRGQQVTLSCSPISGHRSVSWYQQTPGQGLQFLFEYFSETQRNKGNFPGRFSGRQFSNSRSEMNVSTLELGDSALYLCASSLAGIPSGNTVYFGEGSWLTVV.

The V and J genes are TRBV30 and TRBJ2-7, with D tentatively TRBD1 (5 bases). Per the germline V gene, CDR1 is GTSNPN and CDR2 is SVGIG (reference sequence). The CDR3 totals 14 residues. Trimming took off 3 bases at V and 1 base at J, with 13 bases between the two ends. The CDR3 nucleotides read TGTGCCTGGAGGAGTAACAGGAATTCCTACGAGCAGTACTTC. Translating gives CAWRSNRNSYEQYF. The complete variable domain, with remaining parts taken from reference TRBV30 and TRBJ2-7, reads SQTIHQWPATLVQPVGSPLSLECTVEGTSNPNLYWYRQAAGRGLQLLFYSVGIGQISSEVPQNLSASRPQDRQFILSSKKLLLSDSGFYLCAWRSNRNSYEQYFGPGTRLTVT.

This clone was detected only once. This rearrangement joins TRBV21-1 to TRBJ2-1; TRBD2, the table's D call, was not compared with the DNA. TRBV21-1 is shown as a pseudogene. The length of the CDR3 is 19 residues. CDR3 protein: CASSKASGDPRPRYNEQFF. The CDR3, as DNA: TGTGCCAGCAGCAAAGCTTCTGGAGACCCGCGACCCCGTTACAATGAGCAGTTCTTC.

This clone was seen only once. The CDR3 is CASTPGQNYGYTF. CDR3 nucleotides: TGTGCCAGCACCCCGGGACAGAACTATGGCTACACCTTC. The J gene is TRBJ1-2, the V gene TRBV28, with TRBD1 matching 7 bases. The V gene's germline CDR1 is MDHEN and CDR2 SYDVKM. J gave up 2 bases and V 7 bases, and 4 bases lay outside the gene matches. The CDR3 contains 13 residues.

CDR3 in DNA: TGTGCCAGCAGCACAAGCGGGGGTCAAGAGACCCAGTACTTC. Its translation is CASSTSGGQETQYF. The rearrangement links TRBV7-9 to TRBJ2-5, with TRBD2 matching 8 bases. Germline lookup yields CDR1 SEHNR and CDR2 FQNEAQ (reference sequence). Germline trimming cut 5 bases from V and 2 bases from J; bases unmatched to any gene: 4. This CDR3 has 14 amino acids.

V is TRBV11-3 and J is TRBJ2-1; weak D call: TRBD2 (6 bases). Trimming cost V 5 bases and J 6 bases, with 14 bases left between them. This CDR3 contains 14 residues. Germline CDR1 SGHNT, CDR2 YENEEA. In DNA, the CDR3 is TGTGCCAGCAGCCCTGGGACTCTGTTCAATGAGCAGTTCTTC. Its protein product is CASSPGTLFNEQFF. The full variable domain, its missing parts supplied by reference TRBV11-3 and TRBJ2-1, is EAGVVQSPRYKIIEKKQPVAFWCNPISGHNTLYWYLQNLGQGPELLIRYENEEAVDDSQLPKDRFSAERLKGVDSTLKIQPAELGDSAVYLCASSPGTLFNEQFFGPGTRLTVL.

This chain connects TRBV19 to TRBJ2-3; D is possibly TRBD2 (6 bases). Germline CDR1 reads LNHDA; CDR2 reads SQIVND (reference sequence). The CDR3 sequence is 15 residues long. V was shortened by 5 bases and J by 4 bases, with 16 bases between the two germline ends. The CDR3 loop reads CASSGTSIASDTQYF. CDR3 DNA: TGTGCCAGTAGTGGGACTTCCATAGCGTCAGATACGCAGTATTTT.

The chain carries TRBV5-6 and TRBJ2-6; D remains ambiguous. V shed 4 bases and J shed 6 bases, with 8 bases lying between them. From germline, CDR1 is SGHDT and CDR2 YYEEEE. CDR3 length: 13 residues. The CDR3 is CASSTWSANVLTF. In nucleotides, the CDR3 is TGTGCCAGCAGCACCTGGTCGGCCAACGTCCTGACTTTC.

The chain has TRBV27 and TRBJ2-7, with TRBD2 identical over 10 bases. CDR1 is MNHEY and CDR2 is SMNVEV in the germline V gene (reference sequence). After removal of 3 bases from V and 4 bases from J, the junction contained 6 bases not matched to a gene. The CDR3 has 15 residues. DNA of the CDR3: TGTGCCAGCAGTTTGCTCAGAGCGGGAGGGTACGAGCAGTACTTC. The encoded protein is CASSLLRAGGYEQYF.

The rearrangement uses TRBV29-1 and TRBJ1-2; D is possibly TRBD1 (5 bases). The CDR3 extends over 11 amino acids. Germline V gives CDR1 SQVTM, CDR2 ANQGSEA. V gave up 7 bases and J gave up 2 bases, with 8 bases separating them. Written as DNA, the CDR3 is TGCAGCGCCAGACAGAACTATGGCTACACCTTC. This sequence encodes CSARQNYGYTF. Supplemented by reference TRBV29-1 and TRBJ1-2, the full variable domain reads SAVISQKPSRDICQRGTSLTIQCQVDSQVTMMFWYRQQPGQSLTLIATANQGSEATYESGFVIDKFPISRPNLTFSTLTVSNMSPEDSSIYLCSARQNYGYTFGSGTRLTVV.

The chain has TRBV2 and TRBJ1-4; 8 bases align to TRBD1. The CDR3 loop spans 13 amino acids. V was pared by 8 bases and J by 7 bases, with 6 bases of the junction left unmatched. CDR1 SNHLY and CDR2 FYNNEI come from the germline V gene. As DNA, the CDR3 is TGTGCCAGCGAAGGACAGGGAGGTGAAAAACTGTTTTTT. Amino acids: CASEGQGGEKLFF. Full variable domain (outside the CDR3, taken from reference TRBV2 and TRBJ1-4): EPEVTQTPSHQVTQMGQEVILRCVPISNHLYFYWYRQILGQKVEFLVSFYNNEISEKSEIFDDQFSVERPDGSNFTLKIRSTKLEDSAMYFCASEGQGGEKLFFGSGTQLSVL.

The chain combines TRBV18 with TRBJ2-7; D is unclear. The V gene lost 1 base and the J gene lost 0 bases, with 7 bases spanning the gap. The CDR3 consists of 14 residues. Germline lookup yields CDR1 KGHSH and CDR2 LQKENI. CDR3 amino acids: CASSPRTSSYEQYF. The CDR3 bases are TGTGCCAGCTCACCACGGACGTCCTCCTACGAGCAGTACTTC.

V gene TRBV9 combines with J gene TRBJ2-7, with TRBD2 as a possible D gene (6 bases). This CDR3 comprises 13 residues. V lost 3 bases, J lost 2 bases, and 9 bases lay in between. Looked up from germline, CDR1 is SGDLS and CDR2 is YYNGEE. CDR3 in amino acids: CASSAGLAYEQYF. As DNA, the CDR3 is TGTGCCAGCAGCGCGGGACTCGCCTACGAGCAGTACTTC.